The source of this TCR beta chain is a study of T cells in Graves' hyperthyroidism and ophthalmopathy. Findings of the study overall: Most thyroid clonotypes that were expanded above 0.001 also turned up in blood.

With 5 bases clipped from V and 7 bases from J, the junction kept 5 bases outside the gene matches. The CDR3 has 14 residues. Germline V lookup: CDR1 LGHNT, CDR2 FRNRAP. Authors of the study amplified TCR beta CDR3 regions from RNA transcripts. First-round RT-PCR targeting the TCR CDR3 was performed with the HTBI primer set. TCRdb reprocessed the multiplex PCR reads via MiXCR and lists one record per CDR3 protein. The sample has 300,000 to 450,000 distinct CDR3 sequences; approximately 15% are singletons. Clinical symptoms, serum thyroxine, TRAb, thyroid ultrasound and orbital computed tomography informed diagnoses. This clonotype was recorded at least ten times. The antigen remains unidentified.

This chain joins TRBV12-5 and TRBJ2-4; 10 bases align to TRBD1. The source of this sequence is a woman in her fifties or sixties with Graves' hyperthyroidism. The sequencing sample was made of blood. The DNA for the CDR3 is TGTGCTAGTGGTAGGGACAGGGGCGGGAACATTCAGTACTTC. Protein sequence: CASGRDRGGNIQYF.